A single sample is the source of the 10 T cell receptor beta chains below, sequenced in a study of blood T cell repertoires in COVID-19. Measured with immunoSEQ multiplex PCR; TCRdb has only the in-frame clones, and not every one. The profile covers some 320,000 clones, with under 90% appearing a single time and around 10% taken by the ten largest. The specimen was peripheral blood. The receptor source for this set is a woman in her 30s with COVID-19, enrolled during active disease.

CDR3 sequence: CASGWEGTGVDGYTF. CDR3 nucleotides: TGTGCTAGTGGTTGGGAAGGGACAGGGGTAGATGGCTACACCTTC. The chain recombines TRBV12-5 with TRBJ1-2; TRBD1 matches 10 bases. CDR3 length: 15 residues. CDR1 and CDR2 (germline): LGHNT, FRNRAP. V dropped 4 bases and J dropped 6; count of bases not matched to a gene: 8.

V gene TRBV27 combines with J gene TRBJ2-7; 7 bases are a match to TRBD1. The CDR3 length is 13 residues. Germline CDR1 and CDR2: MNHEY and SMNVEV (reference sequence). V trimming: 3 bases; J trimming: 6 bases; junction bases outside the gene matches: 5. CDR3 amino acids: CASSLWTGLEQYF. The CDR3 DNA reads as TGTGCCAGCAGTTTGTGGACAGGCCTCGAGCAGTACTTC.

This sequence joins TRBV5-6 and TRBJ2-3, with D tentatively TRBD1 (6 bases). Germline-derived CDR1 and CDR2 are SGHDT and YYEEEE. The CDR3 is made up of 16 amino acids. The germline V and J ends were trimmed by 5 bases and 2 bases, with 18 bases remaining between them. The CDR3 bases are TGTGCCAGCAGAGGACAGCCAACACTAAACACAGATACGCAGTATTTT. Translation gives CASRGQPTLNTDTQYF.

The V and J genes are TRBV6-5 and TRBJ2-3; 10 bases fit TRBD2. Per the germline V gene, CDR1 is MNHEY and CDR2 is SVGAGI. The CDR3 length is 14 residues. V gave up 5 bases and J gave up 4 bases; unmatched junction bases: 3. The CDR3 DNA is TGTGCCAGCAGTAGCGGGGGGGCCCCAGATACGCAGTATTTT. It codes for CASSSGGAPDTQYF.

Concerning this clone itself: One junction end does not reproduce the germline sequence, and a read error may be involved. The chain is built from TRBV15 and TRBJ1-3; D gene ambiguous. The CDR3 contains 15 residues. Germline V gene lookup returns CDR1 LNHNV and CDR2 YYDKDF (reference sequence). CDR3 sequence reads: CATSRDPSAGNTIYF. The CDR3 DNA follows: TGTGCCACCAGCCGAGACCCGAGCGCTGGAAACACCATATATTTT.

In this sample, this clone turned up once. The V and J genes are TRBV4-1 and TRBJ2-7; a possible D gene is TRBD2 (5 bases). The CDR3 sequence is 15 residues long. The germline gives CDR1 MGHRA, CDR2 YSYEKL. Between the trimmed V and J ends, which lost 2 bases and 2 bases, there was a span of 13 bases. The CDR3 DNA is TGCGCCAGCAGCCAAAGGCTGGGGAGAGCCTACGAGCAGTACTTC. This gives the protein CASSQRLGRAYEQYF.

The chain joins TRBV5-4 to TRBJ2-1, with a possible D match to TRBD1 (5 bases). In germline, CDR1 is SGHNT, CDR2 YYREEE (reference sequence). The V end lost 9 bases, the J end lost 2 bases, and 18 bases lay between the germline ends. The CDR3 loop spans 15 amino acids. The CDR3 bases are TGTGCCACCACGGCGGTTGAACAGGCCTACAATGAGCAGTTCTTC. Translated, it gives CATTAVEQAYNEQFF.

V usage is TRBV7-2 and J usage is TRBJ1-5; 9 bases map to TRBD1. The CDR3 loop spans 16 amino acids. Losses at the gene ends were 5 bases for V and 1 base for J; bases not matched to a gene: 6. Germline V gene data show CDR1 as SGHTA and CDR2 as FQGNSA. This CDR3 is CASSLDRGGSNQPQHF. Written as DNA, the CDR3 is TGTGCCAGCAGCCTCGACAGGGGGGGAAGCAATCAGCCCCAGCATTTT.

This chain connects TRBV19 to TRBJ2-2; 9 bases are a match to TRBD2. The length of the CDR3 is 15 residues. CDR1 and CDR2 from the germline V gene are LNHDA and SQIVND (reference sequence). The V gene end was trimmed by 3 bases and the J gene end by 3 bases; junction bases not matched to a gene: 2. CDR3 region: CASSILAGDTGELFF. The CDR3 DNA follows: TGTGCCAGTAGTATTTTAGCGGGGGACACCGGGGAGCTGTTTTTT.

The chain joins TRBV3-1 (or the pseudogene TRBV3-2) to TRBJ1-2; 8 bases are a match to TRBD1. The germline V gene encodes CDR1 LGHDT and CDR2 YNNKEL (reference sequence). This CDR3 is 15 amino acids long. The junction had 4 bases not matched to a gene; V was cut back by 0 bases and J by 4 bases. The CDR3 DNA reads as TGTGCCAGCAGCCAAGATCGGGGACAGGTCTATGGCTACACCTTC. Protein product: CASSQDRGQVYGYTF.